Given below is one T cell receptor (beta chain) in context. Its specificity is not known. The data originate from a study of T cell repertoires in cytomegalovirus infection. Study as a whole: Public TCR beta signatures marked donors with CMV infection and the matching HLA. Study-level points and caveats: Dominating the ex vivo response were TCR beta clonotypes that were CMV-specific and HLA-C-restricted.

The ends were cut back, 4 bases at V and 4 bases at J, with 16 bases in the middle. Germline V gene lookup returns CDR1 SGHTA and CDR2 FQGTGA. This CDR3 spans 15 amino acids. TCRdb independently ran MiXCR on the reads; one entry per CDR3 protein. The sample yields about 740,000 distinct CDR3 sequences, 35% to 45% seen once. Material: PBMCs. The receptor was isolated from a human donor in good health (CMV status not recorded). Some clones in this sample may be carry-over from other donors' samples. The rearrangement uses TRBV7-3 and TRBJ1-1; D is perhaps TRBD1 (5 bases). CDR3 in amino acids: CASSSQAGRSTEAFF. DNA for the CDR3: TGTGCCAGCAGCTCACAGGCGGGGAGGAGCACTGAAGCTTTCTTT. The variable domain in full, completed from reference TRBV7-3 and TRBJ1-1, reads GAGVSQTPSNKVTEKGKYVELRCDPISGHTALYWYRQSLGQGPEFLIYFQGTGAADDSGLPNDRFFAVRPEGSVSTLKIQRTERGDSAVYLCASSSQAGRSTEAFFGQGTRLTVV.